This T cell receptor beta chain was sequenced in a study of T cells in Graves' hyperthyroidism and ophthalmopathy. The CDR3 length is 15 residues. The V and J ends lost 0 bases and 3 bases respectively, with 12 bases between them. Germline loops: CDR1 MGHRA, CDR2 YSYEKL. Amplification yielded TCR beta CDR3 regions, with RNA transcripts as the source. Initially, a first-round RT-PCR of the TCR CDR3 employed the HTBI primer set. TCRdb redid the calling of the multiplex PCR reads with MiXCR, one entry per CDR3 protein. Of about 700,000 distinct CDR3 sequences listed, just under 45% are singletons. The study's findings and limits: The blood repertoire included most of the expanded thyroid clonotypes above 0.001.

A note on this clonotype: Antigen unknown.

Diagnoses were established using clinical symptoms, serum thyroxine and TRAb, thyroid ultrasound and orbital computed tomography. The sequenced material came from peripheral blood or thyroid tissue (not recorded which). The rearrangement links TRBV4-1 to TRBJ2-7, with D possibly being TRBD1 (6 bases). The receptor was derived from an adult man with Graves' disease, either hyperthyroidism or ophthalmopathy (not recorded which). CDR3 region: CASSQERTVSYEQYF. CDR3 coding DNA: TGCGCCAGCAGCCAAGAGAGGACAGTGAGCTACGAGCAGTACTTC.